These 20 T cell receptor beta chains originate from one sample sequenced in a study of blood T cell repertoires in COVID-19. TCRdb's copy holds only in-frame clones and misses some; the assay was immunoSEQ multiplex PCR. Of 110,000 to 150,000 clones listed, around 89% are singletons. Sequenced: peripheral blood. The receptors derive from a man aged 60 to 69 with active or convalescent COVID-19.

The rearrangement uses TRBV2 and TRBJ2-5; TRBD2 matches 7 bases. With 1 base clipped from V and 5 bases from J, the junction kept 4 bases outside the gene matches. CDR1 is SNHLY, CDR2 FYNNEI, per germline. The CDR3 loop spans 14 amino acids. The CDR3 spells CASSEVRGVETQYF. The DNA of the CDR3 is TGTGCCAGCAGTGAAGTCCGGGGGGTGGAGACCCAGTACTTC.

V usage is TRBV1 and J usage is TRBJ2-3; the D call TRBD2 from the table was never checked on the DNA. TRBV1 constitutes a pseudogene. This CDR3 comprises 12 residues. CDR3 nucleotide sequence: TGCACCAGCAGCCAAGATCTCCTTACGCAGTATTTT. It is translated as CTSSQDLLTQYF.

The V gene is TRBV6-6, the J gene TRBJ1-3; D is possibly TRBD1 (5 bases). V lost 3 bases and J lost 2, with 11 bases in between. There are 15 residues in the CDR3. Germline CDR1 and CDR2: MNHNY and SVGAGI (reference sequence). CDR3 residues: CASSYRGMAGNTIYF. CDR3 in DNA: TGTGCCAGCAGTTATCGGGGGATGGCTGGAAACACCATATATTTT.

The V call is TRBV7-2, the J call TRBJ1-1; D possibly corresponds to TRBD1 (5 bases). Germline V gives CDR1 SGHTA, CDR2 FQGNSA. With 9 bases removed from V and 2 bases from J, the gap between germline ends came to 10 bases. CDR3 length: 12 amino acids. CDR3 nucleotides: TGTGCCAGTAGACAGTCCAACACTGAAGCTTTCTTT. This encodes CASRQSNTEAFF.

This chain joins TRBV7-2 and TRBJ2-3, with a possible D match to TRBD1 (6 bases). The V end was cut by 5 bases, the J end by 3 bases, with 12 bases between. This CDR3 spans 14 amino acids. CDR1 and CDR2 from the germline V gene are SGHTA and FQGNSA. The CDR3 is CASSPGQKTDTQYF. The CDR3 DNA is TGTGCCAGCAGCCCCGGACAGAAGACAGATACGCAGTATTTT.

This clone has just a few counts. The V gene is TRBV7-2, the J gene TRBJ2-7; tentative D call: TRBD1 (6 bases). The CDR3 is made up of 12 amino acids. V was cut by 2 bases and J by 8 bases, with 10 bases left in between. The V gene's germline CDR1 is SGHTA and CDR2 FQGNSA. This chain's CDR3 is CASSLWGQKQYF. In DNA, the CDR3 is TGTGCCAGCAGCTTATGGGGGCAAAAGCAGTACTTC.

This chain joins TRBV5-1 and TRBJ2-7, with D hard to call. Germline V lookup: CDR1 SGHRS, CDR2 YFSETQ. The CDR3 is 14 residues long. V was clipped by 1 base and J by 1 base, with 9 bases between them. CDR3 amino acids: CASSLRLRSYEQYF. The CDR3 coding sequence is TGCGCCAGCAGCTTGAGATTGCGTTCCTACGAGCAGTACTTC.

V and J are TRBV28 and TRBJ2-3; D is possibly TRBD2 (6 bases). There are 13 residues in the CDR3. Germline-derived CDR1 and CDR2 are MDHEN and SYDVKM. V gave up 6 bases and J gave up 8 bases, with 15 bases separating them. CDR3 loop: CASSPGRVPTQYF. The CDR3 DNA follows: TGTGCCAGCAGCCCCGGGAGAGTACCTACGCAGTATTTT.

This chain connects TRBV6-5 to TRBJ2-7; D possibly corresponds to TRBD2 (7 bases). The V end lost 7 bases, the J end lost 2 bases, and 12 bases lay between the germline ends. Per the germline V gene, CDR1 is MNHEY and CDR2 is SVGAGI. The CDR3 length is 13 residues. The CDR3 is CASKRGAAYEQYF. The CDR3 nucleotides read TGTGCCAGCAAACGGGGGGCCGCCTACGAGCAGTACTTC.

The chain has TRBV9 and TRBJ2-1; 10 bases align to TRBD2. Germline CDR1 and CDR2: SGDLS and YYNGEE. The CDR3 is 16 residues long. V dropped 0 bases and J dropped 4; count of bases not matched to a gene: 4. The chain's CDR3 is CASSVEERGGYNEQFF. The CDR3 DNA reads TGTGCCAGCAGCGTAGAGGAGCGGGGGGGTTACAATGAGCAGTTCTTC.

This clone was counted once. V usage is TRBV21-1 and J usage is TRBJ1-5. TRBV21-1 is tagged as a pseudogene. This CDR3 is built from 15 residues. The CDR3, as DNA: TGTGCCAGCAATACAAAGTGGGGAGGCAATCAGCCCCAGCATTTT. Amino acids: CASNTKWGGNQPQHF.

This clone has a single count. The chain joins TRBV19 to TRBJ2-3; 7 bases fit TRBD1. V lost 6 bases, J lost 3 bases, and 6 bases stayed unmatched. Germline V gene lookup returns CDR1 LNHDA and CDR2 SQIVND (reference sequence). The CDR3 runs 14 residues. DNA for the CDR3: TGTGCCAGTAGGGCGACAGGGTCGACAGATACGCAGTATTTT. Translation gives CASRATGSTDTQYF.

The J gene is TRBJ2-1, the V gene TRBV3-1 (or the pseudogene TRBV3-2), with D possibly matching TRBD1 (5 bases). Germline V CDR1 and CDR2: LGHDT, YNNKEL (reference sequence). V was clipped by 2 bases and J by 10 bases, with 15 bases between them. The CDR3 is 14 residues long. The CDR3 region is CASSQPASWGEQFF. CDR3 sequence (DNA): TGTGCCAGCAGCCAACCGGCCTCCTGGGGCGAGCAGTTCTTC.

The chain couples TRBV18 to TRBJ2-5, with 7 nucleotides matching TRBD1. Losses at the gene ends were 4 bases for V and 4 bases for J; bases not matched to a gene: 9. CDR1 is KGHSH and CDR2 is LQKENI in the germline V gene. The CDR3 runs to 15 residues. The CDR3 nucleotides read TGTGCCAGCTCACTTAACAGGGGAAATGGAGAGACCCAGTACTTC. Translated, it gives CASSLNRGNGETQYF.

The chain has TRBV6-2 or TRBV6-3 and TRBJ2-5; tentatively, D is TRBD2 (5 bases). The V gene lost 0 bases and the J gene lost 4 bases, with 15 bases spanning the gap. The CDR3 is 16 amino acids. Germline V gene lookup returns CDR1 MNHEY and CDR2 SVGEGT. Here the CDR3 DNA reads TGTGCCAGCAGTTACTCGGCTAGCCTGACGGGAGAGACCCAGTACTTC. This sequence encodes CASSYSASLTGETQYF.

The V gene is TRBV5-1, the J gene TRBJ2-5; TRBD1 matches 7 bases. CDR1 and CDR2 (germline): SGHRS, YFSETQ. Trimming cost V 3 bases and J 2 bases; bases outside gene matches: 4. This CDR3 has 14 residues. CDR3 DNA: TGCGCCAGCAGCTCCCCGACAGGGCAAGAGACCCAGTACTTC. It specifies CASSSPTGQETQYF.

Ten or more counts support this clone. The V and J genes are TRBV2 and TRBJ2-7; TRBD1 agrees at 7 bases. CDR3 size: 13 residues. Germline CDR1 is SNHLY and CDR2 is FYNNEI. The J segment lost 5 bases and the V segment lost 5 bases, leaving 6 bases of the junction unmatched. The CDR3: CASSLQGINEQYF. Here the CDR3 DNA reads TGTGCCAGCAGTCTACAGGGGATCAACGAGCAGTACTTC.

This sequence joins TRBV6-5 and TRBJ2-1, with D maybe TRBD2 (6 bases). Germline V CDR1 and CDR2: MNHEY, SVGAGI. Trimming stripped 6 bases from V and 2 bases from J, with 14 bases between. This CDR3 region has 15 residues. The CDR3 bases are TGTGCCAGCAGCCGGGACTTAGCCCCCTACAATGAGCAGTTCTTC. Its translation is CASSRDLAPYNEQFF.

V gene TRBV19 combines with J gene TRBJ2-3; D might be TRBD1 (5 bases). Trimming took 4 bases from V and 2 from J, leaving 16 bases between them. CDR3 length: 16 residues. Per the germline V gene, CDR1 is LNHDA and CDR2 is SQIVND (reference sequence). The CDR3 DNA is TGTGCCAGTAGTAGTATTTGGGGCGGATCCACAGATACGCAGTATTTT. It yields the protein CASSSIWGGSTDTQYF. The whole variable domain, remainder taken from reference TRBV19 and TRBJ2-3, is DGGITQSPKYLFRKEGQNVTLSCEQNLNHDAMYWYRQDPGQGLRLIYYSQIVNDFQKGDIAEGYSVSREKKESFPLTVTSAQKNPTAFYLCASSSIWGGSTDTQYFGPGTRLTVL.

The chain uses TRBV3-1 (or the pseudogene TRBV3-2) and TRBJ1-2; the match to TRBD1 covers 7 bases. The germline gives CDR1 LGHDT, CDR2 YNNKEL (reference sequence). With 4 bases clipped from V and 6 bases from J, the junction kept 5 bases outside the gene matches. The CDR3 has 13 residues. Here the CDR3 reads CASSPQGVHGYTF. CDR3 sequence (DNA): TGTGCCAGCAGCCCCCAGGGGGTCCATGGCTACACCTTC.